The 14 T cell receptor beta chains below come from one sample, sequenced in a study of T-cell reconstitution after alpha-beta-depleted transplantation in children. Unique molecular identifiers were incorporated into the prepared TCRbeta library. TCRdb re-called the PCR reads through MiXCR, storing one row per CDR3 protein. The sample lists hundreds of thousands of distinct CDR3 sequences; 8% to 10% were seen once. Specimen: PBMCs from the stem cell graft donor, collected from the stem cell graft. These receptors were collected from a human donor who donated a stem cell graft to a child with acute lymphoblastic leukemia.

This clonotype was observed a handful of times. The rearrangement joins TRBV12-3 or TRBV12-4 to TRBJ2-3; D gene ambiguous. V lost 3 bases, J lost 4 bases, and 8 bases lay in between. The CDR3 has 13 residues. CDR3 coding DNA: TGTGCCAGCAGTTTCCTGGCGGCAGATACGCAGTATTTT. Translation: CASSFLAADTQYF.

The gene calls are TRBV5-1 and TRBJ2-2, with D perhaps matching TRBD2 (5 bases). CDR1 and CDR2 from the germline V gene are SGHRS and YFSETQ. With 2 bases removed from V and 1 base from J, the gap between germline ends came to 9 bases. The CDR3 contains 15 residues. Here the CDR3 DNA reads TGCGCCAGCAGCTTCCTCCGGGAGAACACCGGGGAGCTGTTTTTT. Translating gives CASSFLRENTGELFF.

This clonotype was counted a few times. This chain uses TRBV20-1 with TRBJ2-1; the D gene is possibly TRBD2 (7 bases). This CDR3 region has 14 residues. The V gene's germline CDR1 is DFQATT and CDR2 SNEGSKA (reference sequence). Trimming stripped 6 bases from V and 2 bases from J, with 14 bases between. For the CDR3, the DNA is TGCAGTGCCCGGAGGGGGGGGGCCTACAATGAGCAGTTCTTC. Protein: CSARRGGAYNEQFF.

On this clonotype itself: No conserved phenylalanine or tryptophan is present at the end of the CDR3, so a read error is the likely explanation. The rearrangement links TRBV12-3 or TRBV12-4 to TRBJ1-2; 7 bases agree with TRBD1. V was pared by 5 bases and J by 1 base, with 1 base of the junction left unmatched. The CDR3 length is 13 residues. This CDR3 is CASSHRGNYGYTY. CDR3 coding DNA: TGTGCCAGCAGTCACAGGGGTAACTATGGCTACACCTAC.

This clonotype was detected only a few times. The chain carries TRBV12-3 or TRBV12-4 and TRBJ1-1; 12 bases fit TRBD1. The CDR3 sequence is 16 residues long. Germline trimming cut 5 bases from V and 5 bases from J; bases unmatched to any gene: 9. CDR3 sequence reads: CASSPGTGGFVTEAFF. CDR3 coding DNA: TGTGCCAGCAGTCCCGGGACAGGGGGCTTTGTAACTGAAGCTTTCTTT.

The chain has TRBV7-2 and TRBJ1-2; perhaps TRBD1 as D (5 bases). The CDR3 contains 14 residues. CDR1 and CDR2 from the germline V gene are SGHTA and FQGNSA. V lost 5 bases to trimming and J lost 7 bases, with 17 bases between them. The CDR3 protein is CASSQRTSLSGYTF. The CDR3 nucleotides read TGTGCCAGCAGCCAGAGGACATCTCTTTCTGGCTACACCTTC. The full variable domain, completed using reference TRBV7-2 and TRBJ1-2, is GAGVSQSPSNKVTEKGKDVELRCDPISGHTALYWYRQSLGQGLEFLIYFQGNSAPDKSGLPSDRFSAERTGGSVSTLTIQRTQQEDSAVYLCASSQRTSLSGYTFGSGTRLTVV.

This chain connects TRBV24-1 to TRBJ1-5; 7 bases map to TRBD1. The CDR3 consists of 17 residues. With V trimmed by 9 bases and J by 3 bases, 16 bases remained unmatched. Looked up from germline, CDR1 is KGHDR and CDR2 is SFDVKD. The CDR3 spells CATVPEDPGQFNQPQHF. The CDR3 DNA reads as TGTGCCACCGTCCCCGAAGATCCGGGACAGTTCAATCAGCCCCAGCATTTT.

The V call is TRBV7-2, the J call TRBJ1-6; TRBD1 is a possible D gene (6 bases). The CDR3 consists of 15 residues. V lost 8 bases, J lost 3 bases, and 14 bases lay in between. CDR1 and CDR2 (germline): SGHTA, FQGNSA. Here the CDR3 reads CASRQDNLYNSPLHF. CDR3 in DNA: TGTGCCAGCCGACAGGACAACCTCTATAATTCACCCCTCCACTTT.

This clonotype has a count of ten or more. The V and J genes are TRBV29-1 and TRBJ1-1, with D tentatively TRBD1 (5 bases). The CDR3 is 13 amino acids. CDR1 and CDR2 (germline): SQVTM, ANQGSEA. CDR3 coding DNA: TGCAGTGGCGGGGCAGGAGCGCATACTGAAGCTTTCTTT. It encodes CSGGAGAHTEAFF.

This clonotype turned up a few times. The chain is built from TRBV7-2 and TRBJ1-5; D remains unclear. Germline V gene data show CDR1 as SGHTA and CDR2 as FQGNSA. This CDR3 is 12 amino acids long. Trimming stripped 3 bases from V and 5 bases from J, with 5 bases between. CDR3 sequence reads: CASSFYDQPQHF. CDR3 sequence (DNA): TGTGCCAGCAGCTTCTACGATCAGCCCCAGCATTTT.

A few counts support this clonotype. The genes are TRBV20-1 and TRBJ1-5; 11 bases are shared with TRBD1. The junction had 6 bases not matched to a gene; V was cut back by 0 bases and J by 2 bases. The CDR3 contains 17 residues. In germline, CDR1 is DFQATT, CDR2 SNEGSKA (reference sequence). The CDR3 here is CSARDPGQGVGNQPQHF. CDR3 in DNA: TGCAGTGCTAGAGATCCGGGACAGGGGGTCGGCAATCAGCCCCAGCATTTT.

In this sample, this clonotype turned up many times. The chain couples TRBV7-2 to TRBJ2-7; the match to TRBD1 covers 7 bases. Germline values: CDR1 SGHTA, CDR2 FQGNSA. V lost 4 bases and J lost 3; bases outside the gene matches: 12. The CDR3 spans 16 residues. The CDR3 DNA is TGTGCCAGCAGCTCGGATTCCGGGACAGAGTTCTACGAGCAGTACTTC. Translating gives CASSSDSGTEFYEQYF. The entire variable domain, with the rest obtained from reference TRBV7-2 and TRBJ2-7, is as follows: GAGVSQSPSNKVTEKGKDVELRCDPISGHTALYWYRQSLGQGLEFLIYFQGNSAPDKSGLPSDRFSAERTGGSVSTLTIQRTQQEDSAVYLCASSSDSGTEFYEQYFGPGTRLTVT.

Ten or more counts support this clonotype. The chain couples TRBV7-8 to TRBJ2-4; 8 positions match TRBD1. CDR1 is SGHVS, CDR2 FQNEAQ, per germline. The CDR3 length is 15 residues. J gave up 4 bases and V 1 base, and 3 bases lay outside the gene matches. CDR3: CASSLGGQEKNIQYF. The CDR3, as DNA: TGTGCCAGCAGCTTAGGGGGACAGGAAAAAAACATTCAGTACTTC.

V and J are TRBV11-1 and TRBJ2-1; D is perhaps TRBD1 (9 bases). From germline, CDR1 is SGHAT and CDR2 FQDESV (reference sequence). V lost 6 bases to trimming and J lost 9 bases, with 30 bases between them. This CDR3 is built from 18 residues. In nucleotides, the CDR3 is TGTGCCAGCAGACCCGGACAGGGGTTGACTAGTAGCGGGACTGAGCAGTTCTTC. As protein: CASRPGQGLTSSGTEQFF.